This TCR beta chain was identified in a study of cytomegalovirus exposure and HLA in healthy donors. Turning to the study itself: Early on, a data release was issued that held about 85 million unique TCRs from HLA-typed donors.

Notes on the study in general: The likely origin of a cluster of highly shared sequence variants was a sequencing artifact. Specificity for CMV antigens was confirmed in vitro for a few of the CMV-associated chains.

CDR3 length: 15 amino acids. With V trimmed by 5 bases and J by 4 bases, 9 bases remained unmatched. The germline gives CDR1 MNHEY, CDR2 SMNVEV (reference sequence). About this clone itself: No antigen is known for it.

The study ran its PCR with 60 Vbeta and 13 Jbeta primers. The method was immunoSEQ multiplex PCR; TCRdb's version includes in-frame clones alone and lacks a portion of them. This sample yields around 180,000 clones, of which around 84% are seen a single time; approximately 1.7% belongs to the top ten. V and J are TRBV27 and TRBJ2-7; 9 bases fit TRBD1. This receptor was taken from a woman aged 18-29 years in good health and CMV-seronegative. The sequencing sample was made of PBMCs. The DNA for the CDR3 is TGTGCCAGCAGTCTAAAACCGGGACAGGGTTACGAGCAGTACTTC. It is translated as CASSLKPGQGYEQYF.